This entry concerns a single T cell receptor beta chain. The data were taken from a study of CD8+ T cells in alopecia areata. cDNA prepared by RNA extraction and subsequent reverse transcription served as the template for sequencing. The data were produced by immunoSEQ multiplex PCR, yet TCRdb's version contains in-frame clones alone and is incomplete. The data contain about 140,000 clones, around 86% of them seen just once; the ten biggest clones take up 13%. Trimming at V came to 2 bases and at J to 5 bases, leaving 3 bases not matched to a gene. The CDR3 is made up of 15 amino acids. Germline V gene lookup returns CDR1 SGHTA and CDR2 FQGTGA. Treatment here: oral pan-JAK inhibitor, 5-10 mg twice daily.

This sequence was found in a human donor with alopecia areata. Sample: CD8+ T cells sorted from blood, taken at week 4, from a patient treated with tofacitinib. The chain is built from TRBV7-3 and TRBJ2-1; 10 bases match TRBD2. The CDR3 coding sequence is TGTGCCAGCAGCTTAGGACTAGCGGCTAACAATGAGCAGTTCTTC. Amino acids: CASSLGLAANNEQFF.